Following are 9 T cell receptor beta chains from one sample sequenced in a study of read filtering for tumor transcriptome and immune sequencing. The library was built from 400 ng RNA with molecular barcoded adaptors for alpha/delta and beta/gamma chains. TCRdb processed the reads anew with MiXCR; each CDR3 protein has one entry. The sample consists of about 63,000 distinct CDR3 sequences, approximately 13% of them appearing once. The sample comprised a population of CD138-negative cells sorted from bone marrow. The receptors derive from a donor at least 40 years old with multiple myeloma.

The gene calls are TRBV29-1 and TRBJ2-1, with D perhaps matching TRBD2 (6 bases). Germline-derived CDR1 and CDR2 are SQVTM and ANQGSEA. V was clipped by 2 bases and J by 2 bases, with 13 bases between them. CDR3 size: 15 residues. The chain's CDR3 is CSVEQGGVPYNEQFF. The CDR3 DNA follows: TGCAGCGTTGAACAGGGCGGGGTCCCCTACAATGAGCAGTTCTTC.

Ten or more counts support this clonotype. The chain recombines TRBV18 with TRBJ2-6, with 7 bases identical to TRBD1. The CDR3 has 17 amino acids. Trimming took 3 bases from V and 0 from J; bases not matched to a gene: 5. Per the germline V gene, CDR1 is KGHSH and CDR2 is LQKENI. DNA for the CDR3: TGTGCCAGCTCACCGACAGGGCCCTTCTCTGGGGCCAACGTCCTGACTTTC. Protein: CASSPTGPFSGANVLTF.

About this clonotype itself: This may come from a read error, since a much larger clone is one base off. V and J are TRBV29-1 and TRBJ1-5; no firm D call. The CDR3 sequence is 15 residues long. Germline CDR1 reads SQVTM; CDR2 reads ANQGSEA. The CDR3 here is CGVSVSNINNQPQHF. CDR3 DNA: TGCGGCGTATCGGTCTCCAACATTAACAATCAGCCCCAGCATTTT.

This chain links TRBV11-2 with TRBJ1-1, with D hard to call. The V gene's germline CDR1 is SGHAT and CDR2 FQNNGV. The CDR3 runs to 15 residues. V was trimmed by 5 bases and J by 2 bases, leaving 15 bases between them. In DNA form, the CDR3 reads TGTGCCAGCAGCCCCCGGACGAGAGGAAACACTGAAGCTTTCTTT. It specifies CASSPRTRGNTEAFF.

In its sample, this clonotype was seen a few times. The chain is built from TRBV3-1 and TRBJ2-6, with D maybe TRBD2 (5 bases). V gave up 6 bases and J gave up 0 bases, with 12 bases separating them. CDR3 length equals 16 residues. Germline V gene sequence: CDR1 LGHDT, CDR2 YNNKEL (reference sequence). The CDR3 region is CASRPSGTSGANVLTF. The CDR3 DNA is TGTGCCAGCAGACCGAGCGGCACCTCTGGGGCCAACGTCCTGACTTTC.

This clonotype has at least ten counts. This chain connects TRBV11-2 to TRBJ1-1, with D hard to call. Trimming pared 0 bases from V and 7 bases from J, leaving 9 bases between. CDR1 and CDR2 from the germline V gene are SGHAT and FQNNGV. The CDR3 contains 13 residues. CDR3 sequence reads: CASSLEGWIEAFF. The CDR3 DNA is TGTGCCAGCAGCTTAGAGGGGTGGATTGAAGCTTTCTTT.

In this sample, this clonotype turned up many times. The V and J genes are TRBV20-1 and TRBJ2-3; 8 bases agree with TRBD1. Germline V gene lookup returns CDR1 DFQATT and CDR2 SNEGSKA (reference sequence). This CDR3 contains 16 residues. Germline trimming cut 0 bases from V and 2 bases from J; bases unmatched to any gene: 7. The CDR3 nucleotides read TGCAGTGCTAGAGATCCTCCAGGGGGCGACACAGATACGCAGTATTTT. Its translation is CSARDPPGGDTDTQYF.

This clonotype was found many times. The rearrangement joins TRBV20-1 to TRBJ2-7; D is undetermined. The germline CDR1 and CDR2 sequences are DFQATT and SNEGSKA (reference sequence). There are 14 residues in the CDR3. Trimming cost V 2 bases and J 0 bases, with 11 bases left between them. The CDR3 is CSARPGGSSYEQYF. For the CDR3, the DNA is TGCAGTGCTAGACCCGGCGGTAGCTCCTACGAGCAGTACTTC.

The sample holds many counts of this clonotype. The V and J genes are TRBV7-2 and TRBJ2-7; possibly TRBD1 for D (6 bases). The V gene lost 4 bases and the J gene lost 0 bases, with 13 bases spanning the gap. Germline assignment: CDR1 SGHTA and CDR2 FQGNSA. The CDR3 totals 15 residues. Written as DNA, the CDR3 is TGTGCCAGCAGCTCGGACAGTGCGAGCTCCTACGAGCAGTACTTC. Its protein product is CASSSDSASSYEQYF.